One and the same sample provided the 3 T cell receptor beta chains below, sequenced in a study of blood T cell repertoires in COVID-19. Only in-frame clones appear in the TCRdb table, and some are missing; sequencing was by immunoSEQ multiplex PCR. This table has fewer than 200,000 clones, about 90% appearing once. The specimen sequenced was peripheral blood. The receptors were gathered from a man aged 25 to 45 with COVID-19, enrolled during active disease.

The chain joins TRBV5-8 to TRBJ2-2; 11 nucleotides match TRBD2. In germline, CDR1 is SGHTS, CDR2 YDEGEE. V lost 2 bases and J lost 0; bases outside the gene matches: 6. This CDR3 region has 18 residues. CDR3 nucleotides: TGTGCCAGCAGCTTACTTGGACTAGCGGGTGCGAACACCGGGGAGCTGTTTTTT. Translation: CASSLLGLAGANTGELFF.

V and J are TRBV7-2 and TRBJ2-3, with TRBD2 matching 9 bases. CDR3 length equals 18 residues. Per germline, CDR1 SGHTA and CDR2 FQGNSA. V dropped 3 bases and J dropped 2; count of bases not matched to a gene: 12. DNA for the CDR3: TGTGCCAGCAGCTTGCTGGCGGGGGCTAGCGGGAACACAGATACGCAGTATTTT. Its protein product is CASSLLAGASGNTDTQYF.

CDR3 sequence reads: CASARLAGGYNEQFF. CDR3 DNA sequence: TGTGCTAGTGCCCGTTTAGCGGGGGGTTACAATGAGCAGTTCTTC. The chain has TRBV12-5 and TRBJ2-1, with 10 bases fitting TRBD2. There are 15 residues in the CDR3. Germline CDR1 reads LGHNT; CDR2 reads FRNRAP. V lost 7 bases, J lost 4 bases, and 7 bases stayed unmatched.